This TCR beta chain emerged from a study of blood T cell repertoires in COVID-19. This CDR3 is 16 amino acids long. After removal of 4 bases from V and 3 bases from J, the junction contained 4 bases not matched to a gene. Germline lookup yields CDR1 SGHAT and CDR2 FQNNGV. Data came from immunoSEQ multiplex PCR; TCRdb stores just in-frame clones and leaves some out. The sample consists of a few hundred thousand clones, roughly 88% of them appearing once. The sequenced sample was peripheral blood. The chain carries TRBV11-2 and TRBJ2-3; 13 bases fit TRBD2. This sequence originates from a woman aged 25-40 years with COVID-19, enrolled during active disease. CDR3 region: CASSSRLAGGTDTQYF. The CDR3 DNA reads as TGTGCCAGCAGCTCACGACTAGCGGGAGGAACAGATACGCAGTATTTT.